This T cell receptor (beta chain) was sequenced in a study of T-cell reconstitution after alpha-beta-depleted transplantation in children. General study points: After transplant, at about two months, alpha-beta T cells were reportedly derived from several hundred expanded graft clones.

About this clonotype itself: Its specificity is unknown. A much larger clone lies one base from this, so it may be a read error.

This CDR3 contains 17 residues. Germline CDR1 reads LGHNA; CDR2 reads YSLEER. Molecular barcoding with unique molecular identifiers was used for the TCRbeta library. MiXCR, run by TCRdb on the PCR reads, gives a single entry per CDR3 protein. The sample consists of hundreds of thousands of distinct CDR3 sequences, approximately 13% of them appearing once. The receptor's source is a male patient under 18 who had a stem cell transplant for acute myeloid leukemia, so the T cells may come from the graft donor. Source: PBMCs, mostly from graft donor cells, taken 360 days after TCRalphabeta/CD19-depleted stem cell transplant. The rearrangement joins TRBV4-3 to TRBJ2-2; 11 bases align to TRBD1. CDR3 DNA: TGCGCCATCAGCCAGGCCACCGGGACAGGGGGCACCGGGGAGCTGTTTTTT. It yields the protein CAISQATGTGGTGELFF.